This is a list of T cell receptor beta chains from one sample in a study of T-cell reconstitution after alpha-beta-depleted transplantation in children. TCRdb re-analysed the PCR reads in MiXCR, keeping a single row per CDR3 protein. The sample has more than 300,000 distinct CDR3 sequences, about 16% seen once. Here the sequenced sample was PBMCs, mostly from graft donor cells, taken 360 days after TCRalphabeta/CD19-depleted stem cell transplant. The receptors stem from a male patient aged 2 to 10 who had a stem cell transplant for acute lymphoblastic leukemia, so the T cells may come from the graft donor. Each CDR3 is given without its conserved first and last residue. D genes are given only for firm matches.

cdr3_aa j_call v_call d_call
ASRYYEQY TRBJ2-7 TRBV2 NA
ASSLWAESLLYSNQPQH TRBJ1-5 TRBV28 NA
ASSFGPHINTEAF TRBJ1-1 TRBV28 NA
ASSQHRDTQY TRBJ2-3 TRBV4-2 NA
ASSLELRGQGQY TRBJ2-3 TRBV11-2 TRBD1
ASLRHPLYNEQL TRBJ2-1 TRBV6-1 NA
ASSLRDGGYEQY TRBJ2-7 TRBV5-1 NA
ASSYPGRSYEQY TRBJ2-7 TRBV6-5 NA
ASSSGTSGTVNEQF TRBJ2-1 TRBV27 TRBD2
ASTSPGGRETQY TRBJ2-5 TRBV28 TRBD1
ASSLWLQETQY TRBJ2-5 TRBV5-5 NA
ASSLSPRQATYEQY TRBJ2-7 TRBV28 NA
ASSRGQGAAVGNTIY TRBJ1-3 TRBV12-3/TRBV12-4 TRBD1
ASSPLGPEQY TRBJ2-7 TRBV6-2/TRBV6-3 NA
ASSHEDRVGEAKNIQY TRBJ2-4 TRBV3-1 TRBD1
SVAWGGTVVSYEQY TRBJ2-7 TRBV29-1 NA
ASTPTSNTDTQY TRBJ2-3 TRBV12-3/TRBV12-4 TRBD2
SASLSGAYNEQF TRBJ2-1 TRBV20-1 NA
ASIGGTANNEQF TRBJ2-1 TRBV4-2 NA
ASSFYDRTNTEAF TRBJ1-1 TRBV5-1 NA
SARDPGLNTEAF TRBJ1-1 TRBV20-1 NA
ASSQKGGGFGEQY TRBJ2-7 TRBV3-1 NA
ASTPEASWEQY TRBJ2-7 TRBV10-2 NA
ASSAVRDRGSREAF TRBJ1-1 TRBV19 TRBD1
ASSLDGGETQY TRBJ2-5 TRBV27 NA
SASMGYEKLF TRBJ1-4 TRBV20-1 NA
SATLKGYPSYNEQF TRBJ2-1 TRBV20-1 NA
ASSGQGNQPQH TRBJ1-5 TRBV25-1 TRBD1
ASSFDRGLAYGYT TRBJ1-2 TRBV7-9 TRBD1
SASHRGNEQF TRBJ2-1 TRBV20-1 TRBD1
ASSQVVWGPSNQPQH TRBJ1-5 TRBV4-1 NA
ASSSDRATEAF TRBJ1-1 TRBV5-1 TRBD1
ASRPDGGYEQY TRBJ2-7 TRBV14 NA
ASVDRGNTEAF TRBJ1-1 TRBV12-3/TRBV12-4 TRBD1
ASSLGALGEKLF TRBJ1-4 TRBV12-3/TRBV12-4 NA
ASSPASGLAGVQSSYEQY TRBJ2-7 TRBV4-2 TRBD2
ASSSPPLHTGELF TRBJ2-2 TRBV7-6 NA
ASSLGGIRTQY TRBJ2-5 TRBV12-3/TRBV12-4 NA
ASSRGQGSQPQH TRBJ1-5 TRBV5-1 TRBD1
AISVDRLNTGELF TRBJ2-2 TRBV10-3 NA
ASSPRTPGDSPLH TRBJ1-6 TRBV18 NA
ASTRHRENTGELF TRBJ2-2 TRBV5-1 NA
ASSSTRQGSTDTQY TRBJ2-3 TRBV7-8 TRBD1
ASSLGSRVEQF TRBJ2-1 TRBV7-9 NA
ASSPYPTLRHQETQY TRBJ2-5 TRBV6-1 NA
AWRQRGGSKNIQY TRBJ2-4 TRBV30 NA
AISENVLAGGRSSYEQY TRBJ2-7 TRBV10-3 TRBD2
SARALGTDTQY TRBJ2-3 TRBV20-1 NA
SVGDSRSSGANVLT TRBJ2-6 TRBV29-1 TRBD1
ASSLALAGVDEQF TRBJ2-1 TRBV5-1 TRBD2
ASSADRMTSTDTQY TRBJ2-3 TRBV7-8 TRBD1
ASSGASGQYYNEQF TRBJ2-1 TRBV6-1 TRBD2